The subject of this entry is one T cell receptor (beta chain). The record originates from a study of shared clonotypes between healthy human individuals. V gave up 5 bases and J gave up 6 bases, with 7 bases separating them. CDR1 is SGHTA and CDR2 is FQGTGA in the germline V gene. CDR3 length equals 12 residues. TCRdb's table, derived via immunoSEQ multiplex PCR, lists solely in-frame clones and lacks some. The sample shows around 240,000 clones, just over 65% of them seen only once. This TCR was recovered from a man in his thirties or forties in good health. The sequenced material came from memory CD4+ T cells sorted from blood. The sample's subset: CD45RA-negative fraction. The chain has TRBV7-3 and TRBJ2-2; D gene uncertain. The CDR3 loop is CASSRAAGELFF. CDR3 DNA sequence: TGTGCCAGCAGCCGAGCAGCCGGGGAGCTGTTTTTT.